The sequence of this T cell receptor beta chain was determined in a study of early T cells in non-severe SARS-CoV-2 infection. Overall study: Investigators sequenced bulk RNA drawn from unsorted whole blood, and chains remained unpaired.

This clonotype was seen more than once but under ten times. With 5 bases removed from V and 7 bases from J, the gap between germline ends came to 11 bases. The CDR3 covers 12 residues. Via MiXCR, TCRdb re-called the 5' RACE reads, giving one row per CDR3 protein. The table includes about 98,000 distinct CDR3 sequences, about an eighth detected once. Sequencing was done on a sample of whole blood. The source of this sequence is an adult who was a healthcare worker with PCR-confirmed SARS-CoV-2 infection or an uninfected control (not recorded which). The rearrangement joins TRBV12-3 or TRBV12-4 to TRBJ1-2, with D possibly matching TRBD1 (5 bases). CDR3 region: CASSVSGFGYTF. The CDR3 DNA follows: TGTGCCAGCAGTGTATCAGGGTTTGGCTACACCTTC.